The clone carrying this T cell receptor (beta chain) was recorded at least ten times. The sample originates from a study of early T cells in non-severe SARS-CoV-2 infection. MiXCR, run by TCRdb on the 5' RACE reads, gives a single entry per CDR3 protein. The table has just under 65,000 distinct CDR3 sequences, approximately 9.2% seen once. The receptor was isolated from an adult who was a healthcare worker with PCR-confirmed SARS-CoV-2 infection or an uninfected control (not recorded which). The sequenced sample was whole blood, obtained at baseline.

The DNA of the CDR3 is TGTGCCAGCAGCCTTACCTCAGATACGCAGTATTTT. Residues: CASSLTSDTQYF. The V call is TRBV11-2, the J call TRBJ2-3, with D unresolved. Per the germline V gene, CDR1 is SGHAT and CDR2 is FQNNGV. CDR3 size: 12 residues. V was trimmed by 5 bases and J by 4 bases, leaving 7 bases between them.